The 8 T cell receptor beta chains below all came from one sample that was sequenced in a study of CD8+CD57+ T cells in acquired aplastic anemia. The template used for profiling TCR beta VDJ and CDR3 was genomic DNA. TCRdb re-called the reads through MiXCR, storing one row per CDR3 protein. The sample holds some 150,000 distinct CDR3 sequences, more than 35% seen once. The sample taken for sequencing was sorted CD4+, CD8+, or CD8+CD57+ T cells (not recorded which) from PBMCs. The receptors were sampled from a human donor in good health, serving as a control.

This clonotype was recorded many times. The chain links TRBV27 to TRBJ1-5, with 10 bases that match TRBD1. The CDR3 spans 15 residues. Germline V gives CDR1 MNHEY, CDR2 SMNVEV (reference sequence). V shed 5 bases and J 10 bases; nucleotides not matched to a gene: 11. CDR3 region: CASSPRGTGDTPQHF. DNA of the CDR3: TGTGCCAGCAGTCCCCGAGGGACAGGGGACACTCCCCAGCATTTT.

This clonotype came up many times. The CDR3: CSARPRSGTSGGVRLTQYF. In DNA, the CDR3 is TGCAGTGCGCGACCGCGGTCGGGGACTAGCGGGGGAGTCCGTTTGACCCAGTACTTC. This chain uses TRBV20-1 with TRBJ2-5; 14 positions match TRBD2. With 6 bases clipped from V and 7 bases from J, the junction kept 22 bases outside the gene matches. Germline V CDR1 and CDR2: DFQATT, SNEGSKA (reference sequence). There are 19 residues in the CDR3.

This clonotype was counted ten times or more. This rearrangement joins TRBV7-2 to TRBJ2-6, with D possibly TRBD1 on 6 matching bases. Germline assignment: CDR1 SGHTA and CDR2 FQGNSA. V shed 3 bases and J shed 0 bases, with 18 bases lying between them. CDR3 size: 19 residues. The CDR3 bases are TGTGCCAGCAGCTTTCTTGGGGGCCAAGCCCTCTCTGGGGCCAACGTCCTGACTTTC. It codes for CASSFLGGQALSGANVLTF.

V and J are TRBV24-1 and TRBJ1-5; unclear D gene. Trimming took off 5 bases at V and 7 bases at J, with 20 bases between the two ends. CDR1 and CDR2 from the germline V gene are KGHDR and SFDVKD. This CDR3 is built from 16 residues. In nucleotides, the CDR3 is TGTGCCACCAGTGCCAGTAGTATTACAGCACAACAGCCCCAGCATTTT. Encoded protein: CATSASSITAQQPQHF.

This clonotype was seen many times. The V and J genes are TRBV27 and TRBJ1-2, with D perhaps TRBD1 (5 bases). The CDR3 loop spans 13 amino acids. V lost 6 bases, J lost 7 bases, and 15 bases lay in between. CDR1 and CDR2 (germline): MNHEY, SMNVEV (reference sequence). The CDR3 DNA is TGTGCCAGCAGACGGACACAGACGGGTGGCTACACCTTC. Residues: CASRRTQTGGYTF.

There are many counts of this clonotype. DNA for the CDR3: TGTGCCAGCTCACCTATGAGCAATGAGCAGTTCTTC. It encodes CASSPMSNEQFF. This chain joins TRBV18 and TRBJ2-1, with no clear D. This CDR3 is 12 amino acids long. Between the trimmed V and J ends, which lost 3 bases and 6 bases, there was a span of 6 bases. Looked up from germline, CDR1 is KGHSH and CDR2 is LQKENI.

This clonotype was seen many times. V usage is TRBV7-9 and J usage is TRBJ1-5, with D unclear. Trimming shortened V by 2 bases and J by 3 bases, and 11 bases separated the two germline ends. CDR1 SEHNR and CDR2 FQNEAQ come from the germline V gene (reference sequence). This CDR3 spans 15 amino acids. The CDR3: CASSLSWQNNQPQHF. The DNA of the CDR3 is TGTGCCAGCAGCTTATCCTGGCAGAACAATCAGCCCCAGCATTTT.

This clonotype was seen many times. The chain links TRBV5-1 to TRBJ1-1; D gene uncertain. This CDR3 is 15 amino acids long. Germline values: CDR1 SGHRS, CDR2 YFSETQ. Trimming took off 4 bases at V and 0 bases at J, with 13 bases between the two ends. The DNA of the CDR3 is TGCGCCAGCAGCCTCACCGGGAAAATGAACACTGAAGCTTTCTTT. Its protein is CASSLTGKMNTEAFF.